The 8 T cell receptor beta chains given below trace back to one sample, sequenced in a study of glioma-infiltrating T cells. Using RNA template, CDR3s of TCR alpha and beta were amplified with iRepertoire arm-PCR. One entry per CDR3 protein, called by TCRdb with MiXCR from the multiplex PCR reads. This table holds 100,000 to 150,000 distinct CDR3 sequences, approximately 26% found once. The sequencing sample was made of glioma tissue, nonneoplastic brain tissue, or PBMCs (not recorded which). These receptors were taken from a human donor with low-grade glioma or glioblastoma, undergoing nonglioma brain surgery, or in good health (not recorded which).

This rearrangement joins TRBV7-2 to TRBJ2-5, with 7 positions matching TRBD2. The CDR3 contains 14 residues. V lost 9 bases, J lost 1 base, and 8 bases stayed unmatched. Germline V gene data show CDR1 as SGHTA and CDR2 as FQGNSA. CDR3 in DNA: TGTGCCAGTAGTGCGGGGGACGTCCAAGAGACCCAGTACTTC. This sequence encodes CASSAGDVQETQYF.

The chain employs TRBV5-4 and TRBJ2-3; a weak D match, TRBD2 (5 bases). Germline V CDR1 and CDR2: SGHNT, YYREEE (reference sequence). V was cut by 7 bases and J by 0 bases, with 18 bases left in between. The CDR3 sequence is 16 residues long. The CDR3 DNA reads as TGTGCCAGCCCTGGGATGGCGGGCGTTAGCACAGATACGCAGTATTTT. Translating gives CASPGMAGVSTDTQYF.

This sequence joins TRBV25-1 and TRBJ2-1, with D tentatively TRBD2 (5 bases). Germline V gene data show CDR1 as MGHDK and CDR2 as SYGVNS. There are 16 residues in the CDR3. Trimming shortened V by 3 bases and J by 0 bases, and 12 bases separated the two germline ends. The CDR3 here is CASSDPTADSYNEQFF. In nucleotides, the CDR3 is TGTGCCAGCAGTGACCCCACAGCGGACTCCTACAATGAGCAGTTCTTC.

To note about this clonotype: One end of the junction varies from germline; a read error may be responsible. V usage is TRBV19 and J usage is TRBJ1-5; the match to TRBD1 covers 7 bases. The CDR3 is made up of 16 amino acids. The germline V gene encodes CDR1 LNHDA and CDR2 SQIVND (reference sequence). This chain's CDR3 is CAGSMGRGQGVQPQHF. The CDR3 region has the DNA TGTGCCGGTAGTATGGGAAGGGGGCAAGGAGTTCAGCCCCAGCATTTT.

Many counts were recorded for this clonotype. The chain employs TRBV7-2 and TRBJ2-1, with D perhaps matching TRBD1 (5 bases). This CDR3 spans 11 amino acids. The V end was cut by 8 bases, the J end by 3 bases, with 5 bases between. Germline V CDR1 and CDR2: SGHTA, FQGNSA. The CDR3, as DNA: TGTGCCAGCGACAGCTACAATGAGCAGTTCTTC. Translating it yields CASDSYNEQFF.

This chain uses TRBV27 with TRBJ2-3; D is undetermined. The CDR3 spans 17 residues. Per the germline V gene, CDR1 is MNHEY and CDR2 is SMNVEV (reference sequence). V was cut by 5 bases and J by 1 base, with 19 bases left in between. The CDR3 DNA reads TGTGCCAGCAGTCTCGGTCCCTACCGGTTGGGCACAGATACGCAGTATTTT. As protein: CASSLGPYRLGTDTQYF.

This clonotype has only a few counts. The J gene is TRBJ2-1, the V gene TRBV6-1, with 9 bases lining up with TRBD1. V was clipped by 6 bases and J by 5 bases; unmatched bases: 2. Looked up from germline, CDR1 is MNHNS and CDR2 is SASEGT. This CDR3 region has 13 residues. CDR3 amino acids: CASRDRGNNEQFF. CDR3 coding DNA: TGTGCCAGCAGGGACAGGGGAAACAATGAGCAGTTCTTC.

This chain connects TRBV6-1 to TRBJ2-3; either TRBD1 or TRBD2 may fit D (5 bases each). The germline V and J ends were trimmed by 7 bases and 0 bases, with 14 bases remaining between them. Germline V gene sequence: CDR1 MNHNS, CDR2 SASEGT. CDR3 length: 15 residues. The CDR3 protein is CASTGARPSTDTQYF. Written as DNA, the CDR3 is TGTGCCAGCACCGGGGCAAGGCCTAGCACAGATACGCAGTATTTT.